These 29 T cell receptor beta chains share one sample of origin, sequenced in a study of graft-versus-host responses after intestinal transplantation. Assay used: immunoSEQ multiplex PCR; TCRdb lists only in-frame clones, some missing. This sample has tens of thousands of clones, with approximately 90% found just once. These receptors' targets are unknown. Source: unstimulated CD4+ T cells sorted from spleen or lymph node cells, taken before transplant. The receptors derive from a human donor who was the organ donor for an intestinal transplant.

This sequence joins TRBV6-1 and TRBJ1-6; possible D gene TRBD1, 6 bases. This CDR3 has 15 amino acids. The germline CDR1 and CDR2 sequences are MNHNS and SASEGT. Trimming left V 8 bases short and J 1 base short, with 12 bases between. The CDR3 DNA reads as TGTGCCAGCCAGGGGTTAGGGTCCTATAATTCACCCCTCCACTTT. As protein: CASQGLGSYNSPLHF.

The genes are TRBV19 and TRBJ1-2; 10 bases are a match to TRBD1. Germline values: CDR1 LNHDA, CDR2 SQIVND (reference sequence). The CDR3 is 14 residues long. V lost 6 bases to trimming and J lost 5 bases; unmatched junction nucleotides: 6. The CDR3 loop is CASRPTGGEYGYTF. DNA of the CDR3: TGTGCCAGTAGACCGACAGGGGGCGAGTATGGCTACACCTTC.

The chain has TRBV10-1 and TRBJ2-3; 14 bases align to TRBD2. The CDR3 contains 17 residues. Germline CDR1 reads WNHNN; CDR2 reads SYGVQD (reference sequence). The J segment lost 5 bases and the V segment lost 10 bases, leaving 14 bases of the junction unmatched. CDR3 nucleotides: TGCGCCAACCCTTTAAGACTAGCGGGAGGGCCAATAGATACGCAGTATTTT. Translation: CANPLRLAGGPIDTQYF.

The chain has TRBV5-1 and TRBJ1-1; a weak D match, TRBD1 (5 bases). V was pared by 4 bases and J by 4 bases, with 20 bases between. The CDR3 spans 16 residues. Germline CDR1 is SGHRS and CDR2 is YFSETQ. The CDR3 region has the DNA TGCGCCAGCAGCCAGAGCGTGGGAGGGGAAGGCACTGAAGCTTTCTTT. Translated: CASSQSVGGEGTEAFF.

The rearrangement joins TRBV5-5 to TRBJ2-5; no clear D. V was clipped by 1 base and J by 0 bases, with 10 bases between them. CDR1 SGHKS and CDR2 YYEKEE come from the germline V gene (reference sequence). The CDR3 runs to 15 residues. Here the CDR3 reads CASSLLASYQETQYF. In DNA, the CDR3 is TGTGCCAGCAGCTTGCTTGCGTCGTACCAAGAGACCCAGTACTTC. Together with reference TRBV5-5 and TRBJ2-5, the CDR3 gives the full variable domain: DAGVTQSPTHLIKTRGQQVTLRCSPISGHKSVSWYQQVLGQGPQFIFQYYEKEERGRGNFPDRFSARQFPNYSSELNVNALLLGDSALYLCASSLLASYQETQYFGPGTRLLVL.

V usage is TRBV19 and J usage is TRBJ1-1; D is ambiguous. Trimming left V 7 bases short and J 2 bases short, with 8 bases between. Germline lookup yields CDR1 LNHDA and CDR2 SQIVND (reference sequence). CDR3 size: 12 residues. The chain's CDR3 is CASIRRNTEAFF. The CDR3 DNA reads TGTGCCAGTATCCGCAGAAACACTGAAGCTTTCTTT.

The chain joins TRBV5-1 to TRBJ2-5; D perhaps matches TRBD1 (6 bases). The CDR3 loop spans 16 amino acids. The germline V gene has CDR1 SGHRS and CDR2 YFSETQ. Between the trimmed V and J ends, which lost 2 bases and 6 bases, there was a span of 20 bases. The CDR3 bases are TGCGCCAGCAGCTTCGGGTCATTACAGGGAGCACAGACCCAGTACTTC. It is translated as CASSFGSLQGAQTQYF.

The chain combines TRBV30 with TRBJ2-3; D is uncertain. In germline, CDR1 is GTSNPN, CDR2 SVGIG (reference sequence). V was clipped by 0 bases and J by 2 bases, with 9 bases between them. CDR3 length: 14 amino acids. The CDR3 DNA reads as TGTGCCTGGAGTGTAGCCCTCTACACAGATACGCAGTATTTT. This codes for CAWSVALYTDTQYF.

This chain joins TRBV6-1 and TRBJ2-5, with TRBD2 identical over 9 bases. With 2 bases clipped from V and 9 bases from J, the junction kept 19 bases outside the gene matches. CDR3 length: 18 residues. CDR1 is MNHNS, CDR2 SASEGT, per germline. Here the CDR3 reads CASSEFRRASGAPVAQYF. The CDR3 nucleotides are TGTGCCAGCAGTGAATTTCGTAGGGCTAGCGGGGCCCCTGTGGCCCAGTACTTC.

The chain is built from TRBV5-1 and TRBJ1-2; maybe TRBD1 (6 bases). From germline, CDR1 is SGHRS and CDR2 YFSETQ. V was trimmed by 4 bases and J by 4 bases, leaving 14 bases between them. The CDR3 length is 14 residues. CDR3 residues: CASSPPGQSYGYTF. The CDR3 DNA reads TGCGCCAGCAGCCCGCCCGGACAGAGCTATGGCTACACCTTC.

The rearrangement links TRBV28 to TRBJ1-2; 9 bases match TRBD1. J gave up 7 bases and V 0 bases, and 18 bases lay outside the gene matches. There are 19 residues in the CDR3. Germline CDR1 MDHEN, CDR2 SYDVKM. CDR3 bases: TGTGCCAGCAGTTTATGGAAAGCACAGGGGGCGGCCCGGTCTCCTGGCTACACCTTC. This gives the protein CASSLWKAQGAARSPGYTF.

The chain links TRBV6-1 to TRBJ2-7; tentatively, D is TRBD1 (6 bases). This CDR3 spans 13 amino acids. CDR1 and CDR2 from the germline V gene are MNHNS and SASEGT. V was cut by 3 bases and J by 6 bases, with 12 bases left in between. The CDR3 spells CASSDSDRTEQYF. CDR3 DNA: TGTGCCAGCAGTGACTCCGACAGGACCGAGCAGTACTTC.

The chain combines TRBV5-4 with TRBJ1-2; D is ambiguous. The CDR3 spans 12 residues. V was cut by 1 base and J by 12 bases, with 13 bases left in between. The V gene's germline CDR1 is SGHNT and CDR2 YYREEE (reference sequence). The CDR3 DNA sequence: TGTGCCAGCAGCTTGATGCGCGGTCCTCACACCTTC. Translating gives CASSLMRGPHTF.

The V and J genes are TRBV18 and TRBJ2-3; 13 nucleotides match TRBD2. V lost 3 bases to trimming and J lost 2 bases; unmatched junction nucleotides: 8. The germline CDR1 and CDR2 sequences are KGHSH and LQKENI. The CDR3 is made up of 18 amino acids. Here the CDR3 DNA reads TGTGCCAGCTCACCTACGTTAGGACTAGCGGGAGCCACAGATACGCAGTATTTT. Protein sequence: CASSPTLGLAGATDTQYF.

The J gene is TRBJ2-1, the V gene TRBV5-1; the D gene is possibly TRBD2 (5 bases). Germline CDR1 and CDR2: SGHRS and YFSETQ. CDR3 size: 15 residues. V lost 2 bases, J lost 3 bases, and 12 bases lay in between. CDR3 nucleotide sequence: TGCGCCAGCAGCTTTAGCGTCCAGAACTACAATGAGCAGTTCTTC. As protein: CASSFSVQNYNEQFF.

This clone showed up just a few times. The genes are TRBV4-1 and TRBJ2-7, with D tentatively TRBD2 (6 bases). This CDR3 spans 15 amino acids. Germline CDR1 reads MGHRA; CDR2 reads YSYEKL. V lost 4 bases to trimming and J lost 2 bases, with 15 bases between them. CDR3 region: CASSPDFAGPYEQYF. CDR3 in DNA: TGCGCCAGCAGCCCCGACTTTGCGGGGCCCTACGAGCAGTACTTC.

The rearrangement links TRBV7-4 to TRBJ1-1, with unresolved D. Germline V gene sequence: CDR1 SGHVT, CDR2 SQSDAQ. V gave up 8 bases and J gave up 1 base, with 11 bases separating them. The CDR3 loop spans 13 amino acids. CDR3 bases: TGTGCCAGCGGTTACACGGGGAACACTGAAGCTTTCTTT. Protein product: CASGYTGNTEAFF.

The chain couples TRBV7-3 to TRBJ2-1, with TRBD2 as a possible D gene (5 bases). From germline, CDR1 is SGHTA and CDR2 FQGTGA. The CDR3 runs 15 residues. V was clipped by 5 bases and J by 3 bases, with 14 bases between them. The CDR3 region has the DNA TGTGCCAGCAGCCCGCAAAGCGGCGGCTACAATGAGCAGTTCTTC. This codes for CASSPQSGGYNEQFF. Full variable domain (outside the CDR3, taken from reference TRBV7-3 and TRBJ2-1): GAGVSQTPSNKVTEKGKYVELRCDPISGHTALYWYRQSLGQGPEFLIYFQGTGAADDSGLPNDRFFAVRPEGSVSTLKIQRTERGDSAVYLCASSPQSGGYNEQFFGPGTRLTVL.

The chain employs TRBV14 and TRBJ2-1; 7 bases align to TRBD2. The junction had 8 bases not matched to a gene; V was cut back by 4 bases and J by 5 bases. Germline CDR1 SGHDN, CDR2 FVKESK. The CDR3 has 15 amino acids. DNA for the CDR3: TGTGCCAGCAGCCTCCCCGGGACTATACACAATGAGCAGTTCTTC. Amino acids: CASSLPGTIHNEQFF.

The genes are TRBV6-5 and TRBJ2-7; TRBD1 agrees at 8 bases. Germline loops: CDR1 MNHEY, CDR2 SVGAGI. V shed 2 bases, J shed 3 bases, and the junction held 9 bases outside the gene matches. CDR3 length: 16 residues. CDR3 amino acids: CASSYRQSGGGYEQYF. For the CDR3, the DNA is TGTGCCAGCAGTTACCGCCAATCAGGGGGCGGCTACGAGCAGTACTTC.

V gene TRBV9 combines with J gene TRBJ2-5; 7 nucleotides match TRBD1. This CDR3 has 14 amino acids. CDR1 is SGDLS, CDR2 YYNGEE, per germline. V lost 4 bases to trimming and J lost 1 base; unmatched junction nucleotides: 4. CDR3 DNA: TGTGCCAGCAGCACCGGGACAGTCCAAGAGACCCAGTACTTC. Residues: CASSTGTVQETQYF.

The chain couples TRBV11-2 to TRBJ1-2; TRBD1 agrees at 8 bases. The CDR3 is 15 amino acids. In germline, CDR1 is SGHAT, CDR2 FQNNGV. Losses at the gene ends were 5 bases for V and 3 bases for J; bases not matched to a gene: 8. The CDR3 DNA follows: TGTGCCAGCAGCCCCGTAACAGGGGGTCACTATGGCTACACCTTC. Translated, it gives CASSPVTGGHYGYTF.

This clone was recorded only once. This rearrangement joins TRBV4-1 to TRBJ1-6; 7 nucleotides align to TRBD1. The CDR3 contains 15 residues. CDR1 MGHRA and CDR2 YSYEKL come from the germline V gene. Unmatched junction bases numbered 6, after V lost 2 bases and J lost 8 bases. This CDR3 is CASSQPRDRYSPLHF. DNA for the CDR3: TGCGCCAGCAGCCAACCCCGGGACAGATATTCACCCCTCCACTTT.

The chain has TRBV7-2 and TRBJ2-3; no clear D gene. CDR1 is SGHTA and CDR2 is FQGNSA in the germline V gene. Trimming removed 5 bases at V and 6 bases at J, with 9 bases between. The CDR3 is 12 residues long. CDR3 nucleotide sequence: TGTGCCAGCAGCCGGAGTCGGGATACGCAGTATTTT. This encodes CASSRSRDTQYF.

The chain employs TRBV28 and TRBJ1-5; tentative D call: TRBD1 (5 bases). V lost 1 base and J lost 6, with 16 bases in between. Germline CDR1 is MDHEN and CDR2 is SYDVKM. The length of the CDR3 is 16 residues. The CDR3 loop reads CASSLFSRVGRQPQHF. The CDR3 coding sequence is TGTGCCAGCAGTTTATTTAGCAGGGTGGGTCGTCAGCCCCAGCATTTT.

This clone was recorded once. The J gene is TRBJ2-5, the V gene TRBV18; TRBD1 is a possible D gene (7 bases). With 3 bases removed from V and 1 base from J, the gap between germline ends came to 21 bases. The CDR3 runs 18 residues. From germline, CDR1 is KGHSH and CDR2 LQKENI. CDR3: CASSPRPAGQSIQETQYF. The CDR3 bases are TGTGCCAGCTCACCCCGACCCGCGGGACAGAGCATCCAAGAGACCCAGTACTTC.

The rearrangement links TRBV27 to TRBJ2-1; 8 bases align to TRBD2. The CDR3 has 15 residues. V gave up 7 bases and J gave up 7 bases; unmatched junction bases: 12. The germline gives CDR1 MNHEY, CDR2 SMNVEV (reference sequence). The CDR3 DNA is TGTGCCAGCATCCCCAACGGGGCTAGCGGGAATGAGCAGTTCTTC. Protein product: CASIPNGASGNEQFF.

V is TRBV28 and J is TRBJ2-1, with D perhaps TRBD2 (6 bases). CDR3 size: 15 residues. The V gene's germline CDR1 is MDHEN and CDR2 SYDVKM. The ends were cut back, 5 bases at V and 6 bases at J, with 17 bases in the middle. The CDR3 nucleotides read TGTGCCAGCAGTACGGGACTCCGAACGGGCAATGAGCAGTTCTTC. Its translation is CASSTGLRTGNEQFF.

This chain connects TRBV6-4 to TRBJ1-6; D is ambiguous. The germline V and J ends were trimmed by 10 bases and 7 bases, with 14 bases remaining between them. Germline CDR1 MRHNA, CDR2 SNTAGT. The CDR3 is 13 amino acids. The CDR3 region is CATSPGRNSPLHF. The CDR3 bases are TGTGCCACGAGCCCGGGTCGGAATTCACCCCTCCACTTT.